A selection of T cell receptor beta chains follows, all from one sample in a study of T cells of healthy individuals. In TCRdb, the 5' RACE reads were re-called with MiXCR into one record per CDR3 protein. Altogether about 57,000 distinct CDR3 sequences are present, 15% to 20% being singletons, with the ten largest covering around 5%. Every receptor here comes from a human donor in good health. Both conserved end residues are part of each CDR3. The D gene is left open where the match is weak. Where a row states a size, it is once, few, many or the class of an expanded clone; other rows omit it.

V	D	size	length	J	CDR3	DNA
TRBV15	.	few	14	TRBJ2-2	CATRALQNTGELFF	TGTGCCACCAGGGCTCTCCAAAACACCGGGGAGCTGTTTTTT
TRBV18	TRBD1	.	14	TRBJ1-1	CATRGTGMNTEAFF	TGTGCCACCCGGGGGACAGGGATGAACACTGAAGCTTTCTTT
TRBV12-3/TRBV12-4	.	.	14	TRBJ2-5	CASSFGQGDETQYF	TGTGCCAGCAGTTTTGGCCAGGGCGATGAGACCCAGTACTTC
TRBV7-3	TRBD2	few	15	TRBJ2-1	CASSFYGGDYNEQFF	TGTGCCAGCAGCTTTTACGGGGGGGATTACAATGAGCAGTTCTTC
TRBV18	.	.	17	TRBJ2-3	CASSSRTVPLFTDTQYF	TGTGCCAGCTCATCCCGGACGGTCCCTTTATTCACAGATACGCAGTATTTT
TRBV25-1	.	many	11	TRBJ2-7	CASQTLYEQYF	TGTGCCAGCCAGACCTTATACGAGCAGTACTTC
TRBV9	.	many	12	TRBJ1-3	CASSVGRNTIYF	TGTGCCAGCAGCGTAGGCAGAAACACCATATATTTT
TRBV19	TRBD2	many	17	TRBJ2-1	CASSRVAGVGSYNEQFF	TGTGCCAGTAGTCGAGTAGCGGGAGTTGGTTCCTACAATGAGCAGTTCTTC
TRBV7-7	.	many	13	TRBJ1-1	CASSLTLGSEAFF	TGTGCTAGCAGCTTAACCCTGGGAAGTGAAGCTTTCTTT
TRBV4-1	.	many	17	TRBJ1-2	CASSQDDRSRQVDGYTF	TGCGCCAGCAGCCAAGACGACCGATCAAGACAGGTTGATGGCTACACCTTC
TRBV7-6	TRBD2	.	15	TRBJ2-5	CASSSRSSGKETQYF	TGTGCCAGCAGCTCTCGGAGTAGCGGGAAGGAGACCCAGTACTTC
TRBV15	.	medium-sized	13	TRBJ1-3	CATSTGSGNTIYF	TGTGCCACCAGCACGGGGTCTGGAAACACCATATATTTT
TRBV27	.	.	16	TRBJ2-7	CASSWSARGRDYEQYF	TGTGCCAGCAGCTGGTCGGCGAGAGGGAGAGACTACGAGCAGTACTTC
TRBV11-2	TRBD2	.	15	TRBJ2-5	CASSLQGRGQETQYF	TGTGCCAGCAGCTTGCAAGGGAGGGGTCAAGAGACCCAGTACTTC
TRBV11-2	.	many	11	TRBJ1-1	CASSSALEAFF	TGTGCCAGCAGCTCAGCCCTTGAAGCTTTCTTT
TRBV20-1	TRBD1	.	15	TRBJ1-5	CSARTGTGGPQAQHF	TGCAGTGCTAGAACGGGGACAGGGGGTCCGCAGGCCCAGCATTTT
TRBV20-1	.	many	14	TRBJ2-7	CSARSGPPADEQYF	TGCAGTGCTAGGAGTGGGCCACCGGCGGACGAGCAGTACTTC
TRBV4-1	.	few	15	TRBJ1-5	CASSQRTARNQPQHF	TGCGCCAGCAGCCAAAGGACAGCCCGGAATCAGCCCCAGCATTTT
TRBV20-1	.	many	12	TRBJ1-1	CSVEMGGTEAFF	TGCAGTGTTGAGATGGGGGGCACTGAAGCTTTCTTT
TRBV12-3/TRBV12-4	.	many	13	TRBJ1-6	CASSPRTDSPLHF	TGTGCCAGCAGTCCCCGGACAGACTCACCCCTCCACTTT
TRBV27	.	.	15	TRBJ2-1	CASSFKGSSYNEQFF	TGTGCCAGCAGTTTCAAGGGCAGCTCCTACAATGAGCAGTTCTTC
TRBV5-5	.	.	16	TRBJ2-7	CASSLDLRPGSWEQYF	TGTGCCAGCAGCTTGGATCTTCGACCAGGTTCGTGGGAGCAGTACTTC
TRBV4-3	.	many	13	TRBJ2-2	CASSQDEAGELFF	TGCGCCAGCAGCCAAGATGAGGCCGGGGAGCTGTTTTTT
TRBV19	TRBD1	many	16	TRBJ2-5	CASSIPGQGIQETQYF	TGTGCCAGTAGTATCCCGGGACAGGGAATCCAAGAGACCCAGTACTTC
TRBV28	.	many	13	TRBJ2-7	CASSLLHSYEQYF	TGTGCCAGCAGTTTACTGCACTCCTACGAGCAGTACTTC
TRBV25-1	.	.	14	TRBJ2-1	CASSDWTAVNEQFF	TGTGCCAGCAGTGACTGGACAGCCGTTAATGAGCAGTTCTTC
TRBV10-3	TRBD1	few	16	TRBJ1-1	CAISEFTTGVNTEAFF	TGTGCCATCAGTGAGTTTACGACAGGGGTGAACACTGAAGCTTTCTTT
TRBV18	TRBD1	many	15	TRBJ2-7	CASSPRKGQEAEQYF	TGTGCCAGCTCCCCAAGGAAGGGACAGGAAGCCGAGCAGTACTTC
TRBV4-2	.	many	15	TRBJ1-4	CASSQGAVLGEKLFF	TGTGCCAGCAGCCAAGGCGCCGTACTAGGGGAAAAACTGTTTTTT
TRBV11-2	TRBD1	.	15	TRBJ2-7	CASSGRRQGPHEQYF	TGTGCCAGCAGCGGCCGAAGACAGGGCCCCCACGAGCAGTACTTC
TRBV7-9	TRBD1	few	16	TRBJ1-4	CASSLEDREGIEKLFF	TGTGCCAGCAGCTTAGAGGACAGGGAGGGGATTGAAAAACTGTTTTTT
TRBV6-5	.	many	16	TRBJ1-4	CASTGVRGATNEKLFF	TGTGCCAGCACAGGGGTCCGTGGGGCAACTAATGAAAAACTGTTTTTT
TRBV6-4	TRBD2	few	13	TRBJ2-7	CASSDSERGEQYF	TGTGCCAGCAGTGACTCTGAGCGGGGGGAGCAGTACTTC
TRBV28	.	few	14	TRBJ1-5	CASAGEFSNQPQHF	TGTGCCAGCGCCGGGGAGTTTAGCAATCAGCCCCAGCATTTT
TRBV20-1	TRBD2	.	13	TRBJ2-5	CSAWVAGKETQYF	TGCAGTGCTTGGGTAGCGGGAAAAGAGACCCAGTACTTC
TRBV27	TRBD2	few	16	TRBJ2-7	CASSFGTSSSSYEQYF	TGTGCCAGCAGTTTCGGGACTAGCAGCTCATCCTACGAGCAGTACTTC
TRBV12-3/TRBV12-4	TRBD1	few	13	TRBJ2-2	CASGTGGIGELFF	TGTGCCAGCGGGACAGGGGGAATCGGGGAGCTGTTTTTT
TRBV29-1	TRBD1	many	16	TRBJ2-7	CSVVGQESVPSYEQYF	TGCAGCGTTGTTGGACAGGAATCAGTTCCATCCTACGAGCAGTACTTC
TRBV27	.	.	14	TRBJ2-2	CASSLRRDGGELFF	TGTGCCAGCAGTTTAAGGAGGGACGGCGGGGAGCTGTTTTTT
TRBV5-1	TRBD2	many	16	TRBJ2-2	CASSPSGRESTGELFF	TGCGCCAGCAGCCCGTCTGGGCGGGAGAGCACCGGGGAGCTGTTTTTT
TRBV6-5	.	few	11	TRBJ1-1	CASSHYREAFF	TGTGCCAGCAGTCACTACAGGGAAGCTTTCTTT
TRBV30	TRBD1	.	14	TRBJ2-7	CATSGTGYSYEQYF	TGTGCCACGAGTGGGACAGGCTACTCCTACGAGCAGTACTTC
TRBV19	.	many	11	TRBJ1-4	CASSIGEKLFF	TGTGCCAGTAGTATAGGTGAAAAACTGTTTTTT
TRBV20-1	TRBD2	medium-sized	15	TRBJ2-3	CSAVTSGGARDTQYF	TGCAGTGCTGTTACTAGCGGGGGGGCCAGAGATACGCAGTATTTT
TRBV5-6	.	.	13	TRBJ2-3	CASSLARGDTQYF	TGTGCCAGCAGCTTGGCTAGAGGAGATACGCAGTATTTT
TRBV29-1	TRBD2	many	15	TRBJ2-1	CSPASLGGLEHEQFF	TGCAGCCCTGCCTCCCTGGGGGGACTAGAGCATGAGCAGTTCTTC
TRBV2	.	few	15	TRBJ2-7	CASARQGGGSYEQYF	TGTGCCAGCGCCCGACAGGGCGGGGGCTCCTACGAGCAGTACTTC
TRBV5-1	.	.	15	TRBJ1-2	CASSPLGPPNYGYTF	TGCGCCAGCAGCCCCCTGGGACCGCCTAACTATGGCTACACCTTC
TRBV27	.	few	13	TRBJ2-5	CASSSRGQETQYF	TGTGCCAGCAGTTCCAGGGGCCAAGAGACCCAGTACTTC
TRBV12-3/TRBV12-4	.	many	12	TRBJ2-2	CASRPDTGELFF	TGTGCCAGCAGGCCGGACACCGGGGAGCTGTTTTTT
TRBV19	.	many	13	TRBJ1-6	CASSIEERSPLHF	TGTGCCAGTAGTATAGAGGAGAGGTCACCCCTCCACTTT
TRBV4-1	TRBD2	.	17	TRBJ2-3	CTSSQEMGRAETDTQYF	TGCACCAGCAGCCAGGAGATGGGGAGGGCGGAGACAGATACGCAGTATTTT
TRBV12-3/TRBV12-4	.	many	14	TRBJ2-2	CASRDRQWDGELFF	TGTGCCAGCAGAGACAGACAGTGGGACGGGGAGCTGTTTTTT
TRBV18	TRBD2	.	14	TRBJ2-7	CASSPGTSGGSKYF	TGTGCCAGCTCACCAGGGACTAGCGGGGGGAGTAAGTACTTC
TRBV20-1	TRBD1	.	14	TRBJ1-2	CSASQTGGNTGYTF	TGCAGTGCTAGCCAGACAGGGGGCAATACTGGCTACACCTTC
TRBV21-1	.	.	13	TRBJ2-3	CASSAGTRDTQYF	TGTGCCAGCAGCGCCGGGACGAGAGATACGCAGTATTTT
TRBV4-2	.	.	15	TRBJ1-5	CASSLGPNNNQPQHF	TGTGCCAGCAGCCTAGGACCCAATAACAATCAGCCCCAGCATTTT
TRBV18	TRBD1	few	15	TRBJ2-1	CASSPRTGGEGEQFF	TGTGCCAGCTCACCTCGGACAGGGGGAGAGGGTGAGCAGTTCTTC
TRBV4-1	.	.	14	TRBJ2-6	CASSPEPGANVLTF	TGCGCCAGCAGCCCGGAACCTGGGGCCAACGTCCTGACTTTC
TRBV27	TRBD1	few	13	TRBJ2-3	CASSFQGADTQYF	TGTGCCAGCAGTTTCCAGGGGGCGGATACGCAGTATTTT